Listed below are T cell receptor beta chains from one sample, sequenced in a study of chemoradiotherapy in HPV16-positive cancers. Some clones are missing from TCRdb's copy, which holds only in-frame ones; the method was immunoSEQ multiplex PCR. The table includes roughly 11,000 clones, under 80% detected once. The specimen was taken from a patient who underwent chemoradiotherapy. These receptors all come from a human donor with HPV-associated anogenital cancer. CDR3s include the opening cysteine and the closing phenylalanine or tryptophan. A D gene is named only where the DNA matches it firmly. Clone size is stated in some rows and not others, as once, few, many or a class when expanded.

12	TRBV6-5	TRBJ2-3	NA	NA	TGTGCCAGCAGTTACCCCTCGGGGCCGCAGTATTTT	CASSYPSGPQYF
13	TRBV7-2	TRBJ2-7	NA	few	TGTGCCAGCAGCTTAGATAAGGGCTACGAGCAGTACTTC	CASSLDKGYEQYF
16	TRBV9	TRBJ2-5	TRBD2	NA	TGTGCCAGCAGCGTAGGATACGCGGGGGGCATGCAGACCCAGTACTTC	CASSVGYAGGMQTQYF
11	TRBV9	TRBJ1-3	NA	NA	TGTGCCAGCAGCGCCATCGTGGCCATATATTTT	CASSAIVAIYF
14	TRBV7-4	TRBJ2-7	NA	NA	TGTGCTGGGGCCCCACAGGGAAAATCCTACGAGCAGTACTTC	CAGAPQGKSYEQYF
17	TRBV6-1	TRBJ1-3	NA	NA	TGTGCCAGCAGTGTCGAGGGACAACTCAATCCTTGGGACACCATATATTTT	CASSVEGQLNPWDTIYF
16	TRBV5-4	TRBJ2-1	NA	NA	TGTGCCAGCAGCTCCGCGGGACAGAGCTCCTACAATGAGCAGTTCTTC	CASSSAGQSSYNEQFF
13	TRBV6-5	TRBJ2-3	NA	NA	TGTGCCAGCAGTTACTGGGAGGCAGATACGCAGTATTTT	CASSYWEADTQYF
14	TRBV30	TRBJ2-1	TRBD2	NA	TGTGCCTGGCACGTAGCGGGGGGCTTGCATGAGCAGTTCTTC	CAWHVAGGLHEQFF
15	TRBV5-1	TRBJ2-3	TRBD2	NA	TGCGCCAGCAGCCAGGGACTAGCGGGGGGAGGTACGCAGTATTTT	CASSQGLAGGGTQYF
15	TRBV5-1	TRBJ1-2	NA	once	TGCGCCAGCCGACCATGGGCAGAAGCTAACTATGGCTACACCTTC	CASRPWAEANYGYTF
15	TRBV1	TRBJ1-6	NA	few	TGCACCAGCAGCCAAGATTTAGAGACAAATTCACCCCTCCACTTT	CTSSQDLETNSPLHF
16	TRBV7-9	TRBJ1-6	NA	NA	TGTGCCAGCAGCTCAGACCAGAGTACCTATAATTCACCCCTCCACTTT	CASSSDQSTYNSPLHF
15	TRBV7-2	TRBJ1-1	NA	NA	TGTGCCAGCAGCTTGCCGGGGCGGATGAACACTGAAGCTTTCTTT	CASSLPGRMNTEAFF
12	TRBV27	TRBJ2-7	NA	NA	TGTGCCAGCAGTCCCAGCTCCTACGAGCAGTACTTC	CASSPSSYEQYF
8	TRBV19	TRBJ1-5	NA	NA	TGTGCCAGTAGTTCCCAGCATTTT	CASSSQHF
13	TRBV10-3	TRBJ1-4	NA	NA	TGTGCCATCTCGGGAACGGGAGGTGAAAAACTGTTTTTT	CAISGTGGEKLFF
15	TRBV29-1	TRBJ2-1	TRBD1	NA	TGCAGCGTCCGACTGACAGGGAGCTCCTACAATGAGCAGTTCTTC	CSVRLTGSSYNEQFF
15	TRBV27	TRBJ2-4	NA	NA	TGTGCCAGCAATCCGGGAAGGGTGGCCAAAAACATTCAGTACTTC	CASNPGRVAKNIQYF
13	TRBV27	TRBJ1-1	NA	once	TGTGCCAGCAGTTTAGGAGGGAACACTGAAGCTTTCTTT	CASSLGGNTEAFF
14	TRBV19	TRBJ1-1	NA	NA	TGTGCCAGTAGTGCCCTAGGGAGCGGCACTGAAGCTTTCTTT	CASSALGSGTEAFF
13	TRBV10-3	TRBJ1-5	TRBD1	NA	TGTGCCATCAGTACAGGGGGCAATCAGCCCCAGCATTTT	CAISTGGNQPQHF
13	TRBV2	TRBJ1-2	NA	NA	TGTGCCAGCAGCTCCACAGGGAGGGATGGCTACACCTTC	CASSSTGRDGYTF